What follows are 8 T cell receptor beta chains derived from one specimen sequenced in a study of blood T cell repertoires in COVID-19. TCRdb's copy holds only in-frame clones and misses some; the assay was immunoSEQ multiplex PCR. The sample has under 250,000 clones; around 81% are singletons. Source material: peripheral blood. The receptors derive from an older woman with active or convalescent COVID-19.

The genes are TRBV3-1 (or the pseudogene TRBV3-2) and TRBJ2-1, with 13 bases aligning to TRBD2. Germline V CDR1 and CDR2: LGHDT, YNNKEL (reference sequence). The CDR3 sequence is 16 residues long. With 4 bases clipped from V and 9 bases from J, the junction kept 9 bases outside the gene matches. This CDR3 reads CASSRLPGLAGTEQFF. The CDR3 coding sequence is TGTGCCAGCAGCCGCCTCCCGGGACTAGCGGGGACTGAGCAGTTCTTC.

The V gene is TRBV6-2 or TRBV6-3, the J gene TRBJ1-2; 7 bases map to TRBD1. Germline lookup yields CDR1 MNHEY and CDR2 SVGEGT. V lost 5 bases to trimming and J lost 4 bases; unmatched junction nucleotides: 13. The CDR3 is 16 amino acids. The CDR3 DNA reads TGTGCCAGCAGTCCCGGGACAGAGGGGATGGTCTATGGCTACACCTTC. This gives the protein CASSPGTEGMVYGYTF.

Notes on this clone: The same CDR3 arises from other DNA sequences in this sample as well. The chain joins TRBV12-2 to TRBJ2-2; the table's D call TRBD1 went unverified against the DNA. TRBV12-2 is a listed pseudogene. The CDR3 runs 16 residues. The CDR3 protein is CASRLDRGPNTGELFF. The CDR3 bases are TGTGCAAGTCGCCTTGACAGGGGGCCTAACACCGGGGAGCTGTTTTTT.

The J gene is TRBJ1-3, the V gene TRBV18; the match to TRBD1 covers 8 bases. With 4 bases clipped from V and 0 bases from J, the junction kept 2 bases outside the gene matches. The length of the CDR3 is 15 residues. Germline-derived CDR1 and CDR2 are KGHSH and LQKENI. CDR3 DNA: TGTGCCAGCTCACGAGGACAGGGCTCTGGAAACACCATATATTTT. Amino acid sequence: CASSRGQGSGNTIYF.

The V and J genes are TRBV9 and TRBJ1-1; D unresolved. Trimming pared 2 bases from V and 4 bases from J, leaving 9 bases between. Germline CDR1 SGDLS, CDR2 YYNGEE. The CDR3 consists of 13 residues. The CDR3 loop reads CASSVGWSTEAFF. The DNA for the CDR3 is TGTGCCAGCAGCGTTGGGTGGAGCACTGAAGCTTTCTTT.

This clone appeared once. The chain uses TRBV10-3 and TRBJ2-3; D is ambiguous. Germline loops: CDR1 ENHRY, CDR2 SYGVKD. The CDR3 spans 14 residues. Trimming stripped 0 bases from V and 8 bases from J, with 12 bases between. The CDR3 region is CAISESTQSGTQYF. The DNA for the CDR3 is TGTGCCATCAGTGAGTCGACCCAGTCGGGTACGCAGTATTTT.

V and J are TRBV29-1 and TRBJ2-1, with 12 bases aligning to TRBD2. With 7 bases clipped from V and 2 bases from J, the junction kept 3 bases outside the gene matches. Germline CDR1 is SQVTM and CDR2 is ANQGSEA. The CDR3 contains 14 residues. CDR3 in DNA: TGCAGCGCTAGGACTAGCGGGGCCTACAATGAGCAGTTCTTC. Encoded protein: CSARTSGAYNEQFF.

This clone was observed a few times. The V gene is TRBV30, the J gene TRBJ2-7; 14 bases are shared with TRBD2. CDR3 length equals 16 residues. V shed 1 base, J shed 2 bases, and the junction held 4 bases outside the gene matches. Germline V gives CDR1 GTSNPN, CDR2 SVGIG (reference sequence). The chain's CDR3 is CAWSGTSGRITYEQYF. DNA for the CDR3: TGTGCCTGGAGTGGGACTAGCGGGAGGATCACCTACGAGCAGTACTTC. The variable domain in full, completed from reference TRBV30 and TRBJ2-7, reads SQTIHQWPATLVQPVGSPLSLECTVEGTSNPNLYWYRQAAGRGLQLLFYSVGIGQISSEVPQNLSASRPQDRQFILSSKKLLLSDSGFYLCAWSGTSGRITYEQYFGPGTRLTVT.